The 13 T cell receptor beta chains below were found in one sample sequenced in a study of T cell clonality in common variable immunodeficiency. Measured with immunoSEQ multiplex PCR; TCRdb has only the in-frame clones, and not every one. The repertoire consists of tens of thousands of clones, none detected only once. The specimen was peripheral blood mononuclear cells. The source is a person between 18 and 75 years old in good health.

This clone was observed at least ten times. The CDR3 end is not reached by the read, which stops 3 residues before it; the germline J gene fills it in. The V call is TRBV6-2 or TRBV6-3, the J call TRBJ2-7; 9 nucleotides match TRBD1. Germline values: CDR1 MNHEY, CDR2 SVGEGT. The CDR3 consists of 15 residues. V was pared by 5 bases and J by 3 bases, with 8 bases of the junction left unmatched. The sequenced part of the CDR3 DNA is TGTGCCAGCAGTGCCCCGGGACAGGGTATCTACGAG. Protein sequence: CASSAPGQGIYE. The CDR3 as a whole reads CASSAPGQGIYEQYF.

This clone has ten or more counts. CDR3 sequence reads: CSAKRDRGNNEQFF. CDR3 bases read: TGCAGTGCTAAAAGGGACAGGGGGAACAATGAG. This rearrangement joins TRBV20-1 to TRBJ2-1; 11 nucleotides agree with TRBD1. The read is 3 residues too short to cover the CDR3 end, so that end is filled in from the germline J gene. Germline V lookup: CDR1 DFQATT, CDR2 SNEGSKA (reference sequence). This CDR3 contains 14 residues. V lost 4 bases and J lost 5; bases outside the gene matches: 4.

The table lists this clone with many counts. The part of the CDR3 DNA that was read is TGTGCCAGCAGTGAGTACAGGGGGCTGGACACTGAA. Translated: CASSEYRGLDTE. The CDR3, in full, reads CASSEYRGLDTEAFF. This sequence joins TRBV2 and TRBJ1-1; 9 nucleotides align to TRBD1. The observed sequence ends 3 residues before the CDR3 terminus, with the missing tail filled in from the germline J gene. This CDR3 comprises 15 residues. Germline-derived CDR1 and CDR2 are SNHLY and FYNNEI. After removal of 3 bases from V and 3 bases from J, the junction contained 5 bases not matched to a gene.

This clone has ten or more counts. The CDR3 end is not reached by the read, which stops 3 residues before it; the germline J gene fills it in. The chain joins TRBV30 to TRBJ1-1, with TRBD1 identical over 8 bases. The CDR3 runs to 12 residues. V dropped 7 bases and J dropped 4; count of bases not matched to a gene: 5. Germline V lookup: CDR1 GTSNPN, CDR2 SVGIG (reference sequence). The CDR3 loop reads CASTTGGTEAFF. CDR3 DNA (partial): TGTGCCTCGACAACAGGGGGCACTGAA.

In this sample, this clone turned up many times. Coverage ceases 3 residues before the CDR3 finishes, and the germline J gene fills in the end. The genes are TRBV18 and TRBJ2-1; D is possibly TRBD1 or TRBD2 (6 bases each). The CDR3 is made up of 13 amino acids. V dropped 3 bases and J dropped 8 bases, with 11 bases sitting between them. The germline CDR1 and CDR2 sequences are KGHSH and LQKENI. The CDR3: CASSPPEGDEQFF. Partial CDR3 DNA: TGTGCCAGCTCACCTCCGGAGGGGGATGAG.

This clone was observed at least ten times. Read coverage stops 3 residues before the CDR3 terminus; the germline J gene supplies the remainder. V gene TRBV20-1 combines with J gene TRBJ2-3; D might be TRBD2 (7 bases). Trimming stripped 3 bases from V and 0 bases from J, with 16 bases between. The CDR3 runs to 16 residues. Germline CDR1 DFQATT, CDR2 SNEGSKA (reference sequence). This CDR3 is CSASRMGGASTDTQYF. CDR3 DNA, as far as it was read: TGCAGTGCTAGCCGTATGGGGGGGGCTAGCACAGATACG.

This clone was counted at least ten times. The read stops 3 residues short of the end of the CDR3; the missing end is completed from the germline J gene. The chain recombines TRBV19 with TRBJ2-1, with a weak D call TRBD1 (6 bases). V shed 3 bases and J shed 2 bases, with 14 bases lying between them. The CDR3 is made up of 16 amino acids. In germline, CDR1 is LNHDA, CDR2 SQIVND (reference sequence). The CDR3 bases that were read are TGTGCCAGTAGTATTTATGGGGGCTACCCCTACAATGAG. It is translated as CASSIYGGYPYNE. The full CDR3 is CASSIYGGYPYNEQFF.

This clone was recorded many times. The read falls 3 residues short of the CDR3 end, and the missing part is taken from the germline J gene. The J gene is TRBJ1-5, the V gene TRBV10-3; D is perhaps TRBD1 (5 bases). The CDR3 is 15 amino acids. Trimming left V 0 bases short and J 7 bases short, with 13 bases between. CDR1 is ENHRY, CDR2 SYGVKD, per germline. CDR3 loop: CAISESGGFGQPQHF. Partial CDR3 DNA: TGTGCCATCAGTGAGTCGGGGGGTTTTGGGCAGCCC.

This clone was observed many times. The read stops 3 residues short of the end of the CDR3; the missing end is completed from the germline J gene. This chain uses TRBV18 with TRBJ2-1; weak D call: TRBD1 (7 bases). The CDR3 has 13 residues. Germline V gives CDR1 KGHSH, CDR2 LQKENI. Trimming removed 3 bases at V and 7 bases at J, with 10 bases between. The CDR3: CASSPTGTNEQFF. The part of the CDR3 DNA that was read is TGTGCCAGCTCACCGACAGGGACTAATGAG.

This clone was observed many times. The CDR3 extends 3 residues past the end of the read, so its final part is completed from the germline J gene. The V call is TRBV4-1, the J call TRBJ1-1; D ambiguous. This CDR3 is built from 16 residues. CDR1 is MGHRA and CDR2 is YSYEKL in the germline V gene. V was trimmed by 1 base and J by 2 bases, leaving 14 bases between them. CDR3 DNA, as far as it was read: TGCGCCAGCAGCCAAGGACCGGGGTCTGTCAACACTGAA. Amino acid sequence: CASSQGPGSVNTE. The complete CDR3 sequence is CASSQGPGSVNTEAFF.

This clone has at least ten counts. The CDR3 end is not reached by the read, which stops 3 residues before it; the germline J gene fills it in. V usage is TRBV29-1 and J usage is TRBJ1-2; tentative D call: TRBD1 (5 bases). The V gene's germline CDR1 is SQVTM and CDR2 ANQGSEA. The CDR3 covers 14 residues. CDR3 DNA (partial): TGCAGCGTTGAGGGGTCACAGGTCAGAGGGGGC. This encodes CSVEGSQVRGG. The complete CDR3 protein is CSVEGSQVRGGYTF.

This clone was seen only a few times. This likely traces to a read error, being one base from a far larger clone. Coverage ceases 3 residues before the CDR3 finishes, and the germline J gene fills in the end. The rearrangement joins TRBV7-9 to TRBJ1-2, with 10 bases matching TRBD1. This CDR3 region has 14 residues. Germline assignment: CDR1 SEHNR and CDR2 FQNEAQ (reference sequence). Incomplete CDR3 DNA: TGTGCCAGCAGAGGGACAGGGGACCCCTACGAG. Amino acid sequence: CASRGTGDPYE. The CDR3, in full, reads CASRGTGDPYEYTF. The whole variable domain, remainder taken from reference TRBV7-9 and TRBJ1-2, is DTGVSQNPRHKITKRGQNVTFRCDPISEHNRLYWYRQTLGQGPEFLTYFQNEAQLEKSRLLSDRFSAERPKGSFSTLEIQRTEQGDSAMYLCASRGTGDPYEYTFGSGTRLTVV.

This clone was observed many times. Sequencing ends 3 residues short of the CDR3 end; the germline J gene provides the rest. J is TRBJ2-7 and V is TRBV7-2, with 9 bases identical to TRBD1. V gave up 4 bases and J gave up 0 bases; unmatched junction bases: 4. The CDR3 consists of 15 residues. Germline CDR1 is SGHTA and CDR2 is FQGNSA. Here the CDR3 reads CASSSRQGGSYEQYF. The part of the CDR3 DNA that was read is TGTGCCAGCAGCTCGAGACAGGGGGGCTCCTACGAG.